A single sample is the source of the 8 T cell receptor beta chains below, sequenced in a study of cytomegalovirus exposure and HLA in healthy donors. Amplification used 60 Vbeta primers and 13 Jbeta primers. Sequencing was performed with immunoSEQ multiplex PCR; in TCRdb, only in-frame clones are kept and a portion is missing. This sample yields approximately 160,000 clones, of which about 63% are seen a single time; around 3% belongs to the top ten. Sample: PBMCs. The receptors here all came from a woman in her forties in good health and CMV-seropositive.

A single count supports this clone. The chain recombines TRBV5-1 with TRBJ1-1; 9 bases match TRBD1. The CDR3 length is 14 residues. The germline V gene encodes CDR1 SGHRS and CDR2 YFSETQ. The V gene end was trimmed by 3 bases and the J gene end by 6 bases; junction bases not matched to a gene: 6. As DNA, the CDR3 is TGCGCCAGCAGCTCGGGACAGGGAACCCCTGAAGCTTTCTTT. Its protein is CASSSGQGTPEAFF.

J is TRBJ1-6 and V is TRBV6-6, with 8 bases matching TRBD1. With V trimmed by 0 bases and J by 6 bases, 4 bases remained unmatched. The CDR3 has 16 amino acids. Germline V gene sequence: CDR1 MNHNY, CDR2 SVGAGI (reference sequence). The CDR3 spells CASSYSQGVVNSPLHF. The CDR3 nucleotides are TGTGCCAGCAGTTACTCACAGGGGGTGGTTAATTCACCCCTCCACTTT.

This clone occurred a few times. V usage is TRBV19 and J usage is TRBJ1-1, with a tentative D call TRBD1 (6 bases). The germline V and J ends were trimmed by 8 bases and 9 bases, with 13 bases remaining between them. The CDR3 spans 11 residues. Germline CDR1 and CDR2: LNHDA and SQIVND (reference sequence). In DNA, the CDR3 is TGTGCCAGTCAATTGGGGGGGCAAGCTTTCTTT. It encodes CASQLGGQAFF.

This clone was detected once. The chain uses TRBV7-2 and TRBJ1-5; tentative D call: TRBD1 (5 bases). The CDR3 is made up of 17 amino acids. Trimming removed 1 base at V and 5 bases at J, with 18 bases between. CDR1 is SGHTA and CDR2 is FQGNSA in the germline V gene. CDR3 loop: CASSLVQATDTDQPQHF. CDR3 nucleotides: TGTGCCAGCAGCTTAGTCCAGGCGACGGACACCGATCAGCCCCAGCATTTT.

This clone was picked up a small number of times. The chain is built from TRBV19 and TRBJ2-5; 11 bases line up with TRBD1. The CDR3 loop spans 14 amino acids. Germline lookup yields CDR1 LNHDA and CDR2 SQIVND (reference sequence). V lost 5 bases to trimming and J lost 4 bases; unmatched junction nucleotides: 3. The CDR3 is CASSGDRGRETQYF. In nucleotides, the CDR3 is TGTGCCAGTAGTGGGGACAGGGGGAGAGAGACCCAGTACTTC.

The chain uses TRBV7-9 and TRBJ1-2, with 11 bases aligning to TRBD1. The V gene end was trimmed by 7 bases and the J gene end by 4 bases; junction bases not matched to a gene: 8. The CDR3 has 15 residues. CDR1 is SEHNR and CDR2 is FQNEAQ in the germline V gene (reference sequence). CDR3 DNA sequence: TGTGCCAGCACCCCCGGGACAGGGGGTGGCTATGGCTACACCTTC. It translates to CASTPGTGGGYGYTF.

The J gene is TRBJ2-3, the V gene TRBV2; TRBD1 is a possible D gene (6 bases). The length of the CDR3 is 15 residues. Germline V lookup: CDR1 SNHLY, CDR2 FYNNEI. The V and J ends lost 1 base and 3 bases respectively, with 11 bases between them. CDR3 loop: CASSEGQGRTDTQYF. The CDR3, as DNA: TGTGCCAGCAGTGAAGGGCAGGGGCGTACAGATACGCAGTATTTT.

This clone was recorded a few times. This chain connects TRBV7-2 to TRBJ2-7; D is ambiguous. The V and J ends lost 8 bases and 3 bases respectively, with 14 bases between them. Germline V gene data show CDR1 as SGHTA and CDR2 as FQGNSA. This CDR3 is built from 13 residues. CDR3 region: CASAADSYYEQYF. CDR3 nucleotide sequence: TGTGCCAGCGCCGCAGACTCATACTACGAGCAGTACTTC.